These 19 T cell receptor beta chains came from one sample sequenced in a study of blood T cell repertoires in COVID-19. The method was immunoSEQ multiplex PCR; TCRdb's version includes in-frame clones alone and lacks a portion of them. In the table there are 50,000 to 70,000 clones, 80% to 85% of which are singletons. Sequenced material: peripheral blood. All receptors come from a man older than 75 with COVID-19, enrolled during active disease.

This clone was observed at least ten times. V is TRBV29-1 and J is TRBJ2-1, with 10 bases aligning to TRBD2. The length of the CDR3 is 17 residues. Germline V gene lookup returns CDR1 SQVTM and CDR2 ANQGSEA. The V gene end was trimmed by 1 base and the J gene end by 7 bases; junction bases not matched to a gene: 13. CDR3 nucleotide sequence: TGCAGCGTTGAAGGGGCCAGAGGGAGCGGGAGGGGTAATGAGCAGTTCTTC. It specifies CSVEGARGSGRGNEQFF.

The chain couples TRBV7-9 to TRBJ1-1; tentative D call: TRBD1 (5 bases). Germline V gene lookup returns CDR1 SEHNR and CDR2 FQNEAQ (reference sequence). V lost 2 bases and J 3 bases, leaving 10 bases between the germline ends. The CDR3 is 14 amino acids. In DNA, the CDR3 is TGTGCCAGCAGCTTACCCGGGGGAGACACTGAAGCTTTCTTT. This codes for CASSLPGGDTEAFF.

The J gene is TRBJ2-4, the V gene TRBV15, with 7 positions matching TRBD1. The CDR3 consists of 16 residues. Germline V lookup: CDR1 LNHNV, CDR2 YYDKDF (reference sequence). Germline trimming cut 3 bases from V and 6 bases from J; bases unmatched to any gene: 11. The CDR3 DNA reads TGTGCCACCAGCAGGCCGAACCTCGGACAGGCAAACATTCAGTACTTC. It yields the protein CATSRPNLGQANIQYF.

The J gene is TRBJ2-1, the V gene TRBV24-1, with 8 nucleotides matching TRBD1. J was trimmed by 8 bases and V by 9 bases; bases with no gene match: 2. Per the germline V gene, CDR1 is KGHDR and CDR2 is SFDVKD. CDR3 size: 11 residues. This CDR3 is CATGQGDEQFF. The DNA of the CDR3 is TGTGCCACCGGACAGGGCGATGAGCAGTTCTTC.

V and J are TRBV13 and TRBJ1-3, with 7 bases identical to TRBD1. In germline, CDR1 is PRHDT, CDR2 FYEKMQ (reference sequence). The CDR3 covers 17 residues. Unmatched junction bases numbered 14, after V lost 7 bases and J lost 2 bases. CDR3 in amino acids: CASTGTPGQGAGNTIYF. The CDR3 DNA reads TGTGCCAGCACCGGAACCCCGGGGCAGGGGGCTGGAAACACCATATATTTT.

CDR3 nucleotides: TGTGCCAGCAGAAACCTAGCGTCTAGCACAGATACGCAGTATTTT. This translates into CASRNLASSTDTQYF. The J gene is TRBJ2-3, the V gene TRBV6-5; maybe TRBD2 (6 bases). The CDR3 sequence is 15 residues long. V lost 6 bases and J 0 bases, leaving 13 bases between the germline ends. The germline gives CDR1 MNHEY, CDR2 SVGAGI.

This clone was seen just once. At one end, the junction sequence differs from germline, possibly due to a read error. This chain joins TRBV2 and TRBJ2-1; a possible D gene is TRBD2 (6 bases). The V gene's germline CDR1 is SNHLY and CDR2 FYNNEI. The CDR3 is 15 amino acids. The CDR3 protein is CASREVGSSYNEQFF. Written as DNA, the CDR3 is TGTGCCAGCAGGGAAGTCGGGAGCTCCTACAATGAGCAGTTCTTC.

The chain has TRBV3-1 (or the pseudogene TRBV3-2) and TRBJ2-5; TRBD2 matches 9 bases. V gave up 4 bases and J gave up 5 bases; unmatched junction bases: 14. The germline V gene has CDR1 LGHDT and CDR2 YNNKEL (reference sequence). The CDR3 has 17 residues. CDR3 loop: CASSPFLAGTLGETQYF. DNA for the CDR3: TGTGCCAGCAGCCCCTTTCTAGCGGGGACCCTTGGGGAGACCCAGTACTTC.

The V gene is TRBV25-1, the J gene TRBJ1-2, with D unclear. The CDR3 is 14 residues long. V lost 3 bases and J 0 bases, leaving 8 bases between the germline ends. In germline, CDR1 is MGHDK, CDR2 SYGVNS. This CDR3 is CASSEPGTNYGYTF. The CDR3 coding sequence is TGTGCCAGCAGTGAGCCCGGGACTAACTATGGCTACACCTTC.

The chain recombines TRBV15 with TRBJ1-2, with D uncertain. Between the trimmed V and J ends, which lost 0 bases and 8 bases, there was a span of 16 bases. The CDR3 has 15 amino acids. Germline assignment: CDR1 LNHNV and CDR2 YYDKDF (reference sequence). This chain's CDR3 is CATSRDRGTRSGYTF. The CDR3 nucleotides are TGTGCCACCAGCAGAGATCGAGGCACAAGAAGCGGCTACACCTTC.

This clone is a singleton in its sample. This chain links TRBV30 with TRBJ1-5, with TRBD1 identical over 7 bases. V was pared by 2 bases and J by 5 bases, with 9 bases of the junction left unmatched. Germline V gene lookup returns CDR1 GTSNPN and CDR2 SVGIG (reference sequence). The CDR3 consists of 15 residues. The CDR3, as DNA: TGTGCCTGGAGTATTTTAACAGGGGCCGATCAGCCCCAGCATTTT. Protein product: CAWSILTGADQPQHF.

In this sample, this clone turned up once. The chain has TRBV28 and TRBJ1-6, with TRBD1 matching 7 bases. The CDR3 consists of 18 residues. V gave up 2 bases and J gave up 0 bases; unmatched junction bases: 7. In germline, CDR1 is MDHEN, CDR2 SYDVKM. The CDR3 here is CASSLPGQILSYNSPLHF. CDR3 sequence (DNA): TGTGCCAGCAGTTTACCGGGACAGATACTCTCCTATAATTCACCCCTCCACTTT.

The rearrangement links TRBV23-1 to TRBJ1-4; D remains unclear. TRBV23-1 is placed among ORFs of uncertain function. V was cut by 0 bases and J by 7 bases, with 18 bases left in between. The CDR3 contains 17 residues. The CDR3 protein is CASSQSSPPLAGEKLFF. CDR3 coding DNA: TGCGCCAGCAGTCAATCGAGCCCGCCCCTAGCAGGTGAAAAACTGTTTTTT.

This sequence joins TRBV6-2 or TRBV6-3 and TRBJ2-7; 12 bases match TRBD1. From germline, CDR1 is MNHEY and CDR2 SVGEGT. The CDR3 spans 16 residues. V shed 5 bases, J shed 9 bases, and the junction held 14 bases outside the gene matches. CDR3 in amino acids: CASSPPPGTGGSWQYV. The CDR3 DNA reads TGTGCCAGCAGTCCGCCGCCCGGGACAGGGGGCAGTTGGCAGTACGTC.

The chain couples TRBV19 to TRBJ1-4; TRBD1 matches 8 bases. Trimming took 6 bases from V and 3 from J; bases not matched to a gene: 9. This CDR3 is 16 amino acids long. Germline V lookup: CDR1 LNHDA, CDR2 SQIVND (reference sequence). The CDR3 sequence: CASSNYRDRPNEKLFF. The CDR3 DNA reads as TGTGCCAGTAGCAACTACCGGGACAGGCCTAATGAAAAACTGTTTTTT.

The rearrangement joins TRBV30 to TRBJ1-1; no reliable D call. The CDR3 sequence is 13 residues long. Between the trimmed V and J ends, which lost 2 bases and 4 bases, there was a span of 11 bases. CDR1 is GTSNPN and CDR2 is SVGIG in the germline V gene (reference sequence). This CDR3 is CAWSPLRGTEAFF. DNA of the CDR3: TGTGCCTGGAGTCCTCTACGGGGCACTGAAGCTTTCTTT.

V is TRBV7-2 and J is TRBJ1-3, with D unclear. V lost 1 base to trimming and J lost 10 bases, with 14 bases between them. The germline gives CDR1 SGHTA, CDR2 FQGNSA. CDR3 length: 14 residues. CDR3 protein: CASSLDGSSGTIYF. As DNA, the CDR3 is TGTGCCAGCAGCTTAGATGGCAGCTCGGGGACCATATATTTT.

This clone has only one observation. This chain connects TRBV10-3 to TRBJ1-5, with 7 nucleotides matching TRBD1. Looked up from germline, CDR1 is ENHRY and CDR2 is SYGVKD. The length of the CDR3 is 13 residues. V gave up 4 bases and J gave up 12 bases; unmatched junction bases: 9. In DNA, the CDR3 is TGTGCCATCAGTGGGGGGACAGCGGAGGACCAGCATTTT. Translated, it gives CAISGGTAEDQHF.

The gene calls are TRBV11-2 and TRBJ1-6; 11 bases line up with TRBD1. This CDR3 spans 16 amino acids. CDR1 and CDR2 from the germline V gene are SGHAT and FQNNGV. Trimming took 4 bases from V and 10 from J; bases not matched to a gene: 9. CDR3 nucleotide sequence: TGTGCCAGCAGCTCTGTTACCGGGACAGGGGGGTCACCCCTCCACTTT. Translated: CASSSVTGTGGSPLHF. The full variable domain, its missing parts supplied by reference TRBV11-2 and TRBJ1-6, is EAGVAQSPRYKIIEKRQSVAFWCNPISGHATLYWYQQILGQGPKLLIQFQNNGVVDDSQLPKDRFSAERLKGVDSTLKIQPAKLEDSAVYLCASSSVTGTGGSPLHFGNGTRLTVT.